These 4 T cell receptor beta chains came from one sample sequenced in a study of cytomegalovirus exposure and HLA in healthy donors. Assay: immunoSEQ multiplex PCR; the TCRdb copy retains only in-frame clones and omits some. The table shows more than 95,000 clones, with roughly 90% occurring only once. The sequenced material came from PBMCs. The receptors stem from a woman between 18 and 30 years old in good health and CMV-seronegative.

V gene TRBV30 combines with J gene TRBJ2-7, with a possible D match to TRBD1 (5 bases). The CDR3 length is 13 residues. Trimming pared 4 bases from V and 1 base from J, leaving 11 bases between. Germline-derived CDR1 and CDR2 are GTSNPN and SVGIG (reference sequence). CDR3: CAWNPTASYEQYF. The CDR3 nucleotides are TGTGCCTGGAATCCGACAGCATCCTACGAGCAGTACTTC.

This clone was detected a few times. The rearrangement links TRBV23-1 to TRBJ1-5; the D is unclear. TRBV23-1 is an ORF, and what it does is uncertain. V shed 3 bases and J shed 4 bases, with 19 bases lying between them. The CDR3 length is 17 residues. The CDR3 DNA sequence: TGCGCCAGCAGTCAGTCTACAATCAGGCGGGGAAATCAGCCCCAGCATTTT. This translates into CASSQSTIRRGNQPQHF.

The chain has TRBV5-5 and TRBJ2-7; 8 bases are shared with TRBD2. With 4 bases clipped from V and 3 bases from J, the junction kept 12 bases outside the gene matches. The CDR3 consists of 16 residues. Looked up from germline, CDR1 is SGHKS and CDR2 is YYEKEE (reference sequence). The CDR3 is CASSPPVSGTYYEQYF. DNA for the CDR3: TGTGCCAGCAGCCCACCCGTTAGCGGGACTTACTACGAGCAGTACTTC.

The V and J genes are TRBV5-6 and TRBJ2-2; 7 bases map to TRBD2. The germline CDR1 and CDR2 sequences are SGHDT and YYEEEE. Trimming took 5 bases from V and 1 from J; bases not matched to a gene: 11. This CDR3 spans 17 amino acids. CDR3 loop: CASRRHGLAVNTGELFF. The CDR3 nucleotides read TGTGCCAGCAGACGACACGGGCTAGCGGTGAACACCGGGGAGCTGTTTTTT.